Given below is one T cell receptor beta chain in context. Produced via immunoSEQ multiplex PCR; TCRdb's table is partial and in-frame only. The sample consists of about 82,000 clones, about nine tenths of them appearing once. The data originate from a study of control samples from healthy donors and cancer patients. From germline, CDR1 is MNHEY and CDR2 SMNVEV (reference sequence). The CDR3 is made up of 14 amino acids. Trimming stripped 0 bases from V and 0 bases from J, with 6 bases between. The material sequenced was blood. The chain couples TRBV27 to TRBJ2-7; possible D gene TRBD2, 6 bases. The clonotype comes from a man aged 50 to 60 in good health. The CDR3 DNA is TGTGCCAGCAGTTTATCGCGGGGCTCCTACGAGCAGTACTTC. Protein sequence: CASSLSRGSYEQYF.